Below are 14 T cell receptor beta chains sequenced from a single sample in a study of technical replicates of blood from several donors. Sequenced by immunoSEQ multiplex PCR; TCRdb stores in-frame clones only, minus some. The data contain tens of thousands of clones, nearly 95% of them singletons. Sequenced sample: PBMCs. These receptors all come from a human donor in good health. Some clones in this sample may be carry-over from other donors' samples.

CDR3 region: CASSGGGGANETGELFF. CDR3 bases: TGCGCCAGCAGCGGGGGCGGGGGGGCCAACGAGACCGGGGAGCTGTTTTTT. The chain couples TRBV4-1 to TRBJ2-2; 9 positions match TRBD2. The germline CDR1 and CDR2 sequences are MGHRA and YSYEKL. With V trimmed by 5 bases and J by 5 bases, 12 bases remained unmatched. This CDR3 comprises 17 residues.

The chain couples TRBV7-3 to TRBJ2-7; 12 bases are a match to TRBD2. Per germline, CDR1 SGHTA and CDR2 FQGTGA. The CDR3 loop spans 15 amino acids. V shed 3 bases and J 4 bases; nucleotides not matched to a gene: 4. The chain's CDR3 is CASSFGTSGPYEQYF. CDR3 bases: TGTGCCAGCAGCTTTGGGACTAGCGGGCCTTACGAGCAGTACTTC.

The chain recombines TRBV7-3 with TRBJ2-7; 10 nucleotides line up with TRBD2. Trimming removed 4 bases from V and 0 bases from J; junction bases left unmatched: 9. This CDR3 has 17 amino acids. Germline CDR1 reads SGHTA; CDR2 reads FQGTGA. This CDR3 reads CASSSILAGESSYEQYF. The DNA for the CDR3 is TGTGCCAGCAGCTCCATCCTAGCGGGAGAGAGCTCCTACGAGCAGTACTTC.

This chain links TRBV5-1 with TRBJ1-1, with D unresolved. V lost 4 bases and J 0 bases, leaving 7 bases between the germline ends. CDR1 is SGHRS, CDR2 YFSETQ, per germline. The CDR3 consists of 13 residues. The CDR3 nucleotides are TGCGCCAGCAGCCCGTCCCTGAACACTGAAGCTTTCTTT. Translating gives CASSPSLNTEAFF. Based on the CDR3 plus reference TRBV5-1 and TRBJ1-1, the full variable domain is KAGVTQTPRYLIKTRGQQVTLSCSPISGHRSVSWYQQTPGQGLQFLFEYFSETQRNKGNFPGRFSGRQFSNSRSEMNVSTLELGDSALYLCASSPSLNTEAFFGQGTRLTVV.

The chain joins TRBV29-1 to TRBJ2-2, with 7 bases lining up with TRBD1. The V gene's germline CDR1 is SQVTM and CDR2 ANQGSEA. The CDR3 contains 13 residues. The V segment lost 5 bases and the J segment 5 bases; nucleotides outside the gene matches: 5. DNA of the CDR3: TGCAGCGTTTACGGGACAGATACCGGGGAGCTGTTTTTT. This gives the protein CSVYGTDTGELFF.

This clone was recorded only once. The chain recombines TRBV29-1 with TRBJ1-1; D possibly corresponds to TRBD1 (6 bases). Germline V gene sequence: CDR1 SQVTM, CDR2 ANQGSEA. The CDR3 is 12 amino acids. V lost 7 bases and J 1 base, leaving 10 bases between the germline ends. Here the CDR3 DNA reads TGCAGCGGTACGGACAGGAACACTGAAGCTTTCTTT. Amino acid sequence: CSGTDRNTEAFF.

V usage is TRBV11-2 and J usage is TRBJ1-1; D gene uncertain. Germline V gene lookup returns CDR1 SGHAT and CDR2 FQNNGV. The CDR3 loop spans 15 amino acids. Trimming took 5 bases from V and 8 from J, leaving 21 bases between them. The CDR3 loop is CASSTPRSGTHEAFF. The CDR3 DNA reads as TGTGCCAGCAGCACCCCTCGATCAGGCACACACGAAGCTTTCTTT.

The chain employs TRBV12-5 and TRBJ2-3; no reliable D call. This CDR3 has 11 residues. Germline V lookup: CDR1 LGHNT, CDR2 FRNRAP. The V and J ends lost 3 bases and 6 bases respectively, with 4 bases between them. The CDR3 coding sequence is TGTGCTAGTGGTTTACAGGATACGCAGTATTTT. It yields the protein CASGLQDTQYF.

The rearrangement links TRBV10-3 to TRBJ1-1; D is possibly TRBD1 (6 bases). V shed 0 bases and J shed 8 bases, with 13 bases lying between them. The CDR3 sequence is 14 residues long. Germline loops: CDR1 ENHRY, CDR2 SYGVKD. CDR3: CAISESKGTGEAFF. The CDR3, as DNA: TGTGCCATCAGTGAGTCAAAAGGAACAGGGGAAGCTTTCTTT.

This chain uses TRBV5-1 with TRBJ1-1; TRBD1 matches 11 bases. CDR1 and CDR2 (germline): SGHRS, YFSETQ. J gave up 4 bases and V 2 bases, and 4 bases lay outside the gene matches. The CDR3 contains 15 residues. CDR3 DNA sequence: TGCGCCAGCAGCTTTACCGGGACAGGGGGCACTGAAGCTTTCTTT. Translating it yields CASSFTGTGGTEAFF.

This chain connects TRBV14 to TRBJ2-5, with a possible D match to TRBD2 (6 bases). Germline V gene sequence: CDR1 SGHDN, CDR2 FVKESK. Trimming shortened V by 4 bases and J by 3 bases, and 18 bases separated the two germline ends. The CDR3 loop spans 16 amino acids. The CDR3 nucleotides read TGTGCCAGCAGCCGAGCCGGGGGACCCCGAAAAGAGACCCAGTACTTC. It codes for CASSRAGGPRKETQYF.

This chain uses TRBV5-6 with TRBJ1-2; D remains ambiguous. Germline V gene data show CDR1 as SGHDT and CDR2 as YYEEEE. The CDR3 has 14 amino acids. Trimming stripped 3 bases from V and 1 base from J, with 10 bases between. The CDR3 region has the DNA TGTGCCAGCAGCTCGGGTTTATTTAACTATGGCTACACCTTC. This gives the protein CASSSGLFNYGYTF.

The V gene is TRBV5-4, the J gene TRBJ1-4; 9 bases map to TRBD1. Germline trimming cut 5 bases from V and 3 bases from J; bases unmatched to any gene: 5. This CDR3 is 15 amino acids long. Germline CDR1 and CDR2: SGHNT and YYREEE (reference sequence). CDR3 sequence (DNA): TGTGCCAGCAGACCGGGACAGGGCTCTAATGAAAAACTGTTTTTT. Its protein is CASRPGQGSNEKLFF.

This chain joins TRBV19 and TRBJ1-2; D is ambiguous. The CDR3 extends over 14 amino acids. Germline V lookup: CDR1 LNHDA, CDR2 SQIVND (reference sequence). V was trimmed by 1 base and J by 2 bases, leaving 8 bases between them. CDR3 in DNA: TGTGCCAGTAGTATAGTGAACGGGAACTATGGCTACACCTTC. It yields the protein CASSIVNGNYGYTF.